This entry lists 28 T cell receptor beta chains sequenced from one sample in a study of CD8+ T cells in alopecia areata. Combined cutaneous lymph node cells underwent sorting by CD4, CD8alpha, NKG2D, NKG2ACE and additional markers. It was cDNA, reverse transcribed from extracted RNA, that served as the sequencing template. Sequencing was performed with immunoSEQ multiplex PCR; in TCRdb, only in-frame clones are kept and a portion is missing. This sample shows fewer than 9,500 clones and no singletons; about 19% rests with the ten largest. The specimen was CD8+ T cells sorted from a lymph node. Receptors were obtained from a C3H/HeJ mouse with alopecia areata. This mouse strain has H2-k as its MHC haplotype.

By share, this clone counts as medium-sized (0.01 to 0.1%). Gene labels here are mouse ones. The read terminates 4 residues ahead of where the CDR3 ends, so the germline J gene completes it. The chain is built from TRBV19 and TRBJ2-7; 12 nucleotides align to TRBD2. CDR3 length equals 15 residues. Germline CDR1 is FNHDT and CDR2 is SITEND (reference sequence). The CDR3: CASSIDWGGAYEQYF. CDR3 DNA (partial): TGTGCCAGCAGTATCGACTGGGGGGGCGCTTAT.

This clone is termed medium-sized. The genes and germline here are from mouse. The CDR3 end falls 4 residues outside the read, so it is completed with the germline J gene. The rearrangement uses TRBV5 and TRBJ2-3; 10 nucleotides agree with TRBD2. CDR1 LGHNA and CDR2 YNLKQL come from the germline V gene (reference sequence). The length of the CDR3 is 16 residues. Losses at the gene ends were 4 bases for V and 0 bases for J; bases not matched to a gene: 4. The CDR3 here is CASSPDWGSSAETLYF. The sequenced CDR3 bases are TGTGCCAGCAGCCCGGACTGGGGGTCTAGTGCAGAA.

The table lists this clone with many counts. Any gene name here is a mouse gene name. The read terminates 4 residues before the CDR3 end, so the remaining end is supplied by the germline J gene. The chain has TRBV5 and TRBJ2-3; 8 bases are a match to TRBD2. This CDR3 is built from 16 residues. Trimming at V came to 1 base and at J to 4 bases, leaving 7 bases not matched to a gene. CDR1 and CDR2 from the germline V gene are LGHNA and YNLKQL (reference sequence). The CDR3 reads CASSQVGGARSETLYF. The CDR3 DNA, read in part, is TGTGCCAGCAGCCAAGTGGGGGGGGCGAGGTCAGAA.

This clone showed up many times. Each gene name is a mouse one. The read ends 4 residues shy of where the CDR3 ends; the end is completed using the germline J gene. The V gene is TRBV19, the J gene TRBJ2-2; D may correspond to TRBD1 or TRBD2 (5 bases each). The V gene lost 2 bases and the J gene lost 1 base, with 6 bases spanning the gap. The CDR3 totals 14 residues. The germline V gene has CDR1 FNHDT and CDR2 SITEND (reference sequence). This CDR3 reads CASSMGVNTGQLYF. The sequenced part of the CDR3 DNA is TGTGCCAGCAGTATGGGGGTAAACACCGGG.

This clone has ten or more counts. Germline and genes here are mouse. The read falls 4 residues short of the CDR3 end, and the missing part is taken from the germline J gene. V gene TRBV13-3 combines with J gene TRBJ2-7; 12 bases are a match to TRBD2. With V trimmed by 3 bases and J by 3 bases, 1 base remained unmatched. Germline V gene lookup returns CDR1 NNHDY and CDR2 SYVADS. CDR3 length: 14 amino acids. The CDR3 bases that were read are TGTGCCAGCAGTGGGGGACTGGGGGGCTAT. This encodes CASSGGLGGY. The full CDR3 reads CASSGGLGGYEQYF.

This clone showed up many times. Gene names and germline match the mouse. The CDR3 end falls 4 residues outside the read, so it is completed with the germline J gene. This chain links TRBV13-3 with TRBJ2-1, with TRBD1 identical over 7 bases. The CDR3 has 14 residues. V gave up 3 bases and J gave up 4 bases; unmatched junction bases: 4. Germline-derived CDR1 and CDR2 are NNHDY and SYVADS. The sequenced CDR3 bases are TGTGCCAGCAGTGGGGACAGAAAATATGCT. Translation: CASSGDRKYA. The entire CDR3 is CASSGDRKYAEQFF.

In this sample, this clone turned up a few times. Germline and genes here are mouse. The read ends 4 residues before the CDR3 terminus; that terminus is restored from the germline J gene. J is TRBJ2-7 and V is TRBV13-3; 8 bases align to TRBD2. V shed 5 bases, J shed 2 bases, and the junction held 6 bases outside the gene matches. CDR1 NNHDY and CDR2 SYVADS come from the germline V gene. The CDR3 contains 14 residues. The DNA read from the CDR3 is TGTGCCAGCAGCCTGGGACTGGTGGCCTAT. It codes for CASSLGLVAY. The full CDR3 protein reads CASSLGLVAYEQYF.

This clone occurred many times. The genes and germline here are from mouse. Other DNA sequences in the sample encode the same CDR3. This chain's CDR3 is CASSIRTGGYEQYF. The DNA read from the CDR3 is TGTGCCAGCAGTATAAGGACTGGGGGGTAT. The chain carries TRBV19 and TRBJ2-7, with 11 bases aligning to TRBD2. The CDR3 end lies 4 residues beyond the end of the read and is filled in from the germline J gene. The germline gives CDR1 FNHDT, CDR2 SITEND (reference sequence). There are 14 residues in the CDR3.

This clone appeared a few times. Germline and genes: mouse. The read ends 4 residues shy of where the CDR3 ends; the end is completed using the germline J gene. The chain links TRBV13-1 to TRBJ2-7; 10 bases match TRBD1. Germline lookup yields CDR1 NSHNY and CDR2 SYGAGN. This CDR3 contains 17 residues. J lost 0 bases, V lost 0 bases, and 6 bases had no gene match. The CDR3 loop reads CASSDASTGGGSYEQYF. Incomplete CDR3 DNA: TGTGCCAGCAGTGATGCCTCGACAGGGGGCGGCTCCTAT.

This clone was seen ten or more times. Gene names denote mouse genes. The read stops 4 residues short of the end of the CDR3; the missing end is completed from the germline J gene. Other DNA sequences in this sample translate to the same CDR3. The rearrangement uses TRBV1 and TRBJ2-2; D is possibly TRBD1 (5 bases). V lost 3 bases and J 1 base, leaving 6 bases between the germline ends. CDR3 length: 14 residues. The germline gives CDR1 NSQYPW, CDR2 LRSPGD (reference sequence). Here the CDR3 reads CTCSADINTGQLYF. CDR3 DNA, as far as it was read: TGCACCTGCAGTGCGGACATAAACACCGGG.

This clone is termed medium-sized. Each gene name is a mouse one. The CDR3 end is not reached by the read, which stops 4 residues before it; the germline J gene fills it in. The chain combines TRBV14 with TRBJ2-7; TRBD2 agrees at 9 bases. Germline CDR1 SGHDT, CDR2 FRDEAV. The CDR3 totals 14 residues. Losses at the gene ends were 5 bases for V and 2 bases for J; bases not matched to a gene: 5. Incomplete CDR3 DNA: TGTGCCAGCAGGACCGGGACTGGGACCTAT. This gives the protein CASRTGTGTY. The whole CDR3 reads CASRTGTGTYEQYF.

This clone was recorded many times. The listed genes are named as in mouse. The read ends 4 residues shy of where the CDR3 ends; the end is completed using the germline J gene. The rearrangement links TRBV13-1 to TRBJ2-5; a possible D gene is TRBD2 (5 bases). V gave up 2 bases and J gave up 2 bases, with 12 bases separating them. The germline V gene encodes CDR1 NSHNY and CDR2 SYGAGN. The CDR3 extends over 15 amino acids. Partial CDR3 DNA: TGTGCCAGCAGTGACCCCCGACTGAGCCAAGAC. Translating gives CASSDPRLSQD. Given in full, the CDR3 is CASSDPRLSQDTQYF.

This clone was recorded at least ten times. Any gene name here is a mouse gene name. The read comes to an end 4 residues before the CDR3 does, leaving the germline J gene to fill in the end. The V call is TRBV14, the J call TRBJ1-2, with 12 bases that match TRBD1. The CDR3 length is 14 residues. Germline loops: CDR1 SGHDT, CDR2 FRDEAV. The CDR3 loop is CASSFGTGGGDYTF. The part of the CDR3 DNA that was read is TGTGCCAGCAGTTTTGGGACAGGGGGCGGC. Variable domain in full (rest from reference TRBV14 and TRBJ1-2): EAGVTQSPRYAVLQEGQAVSFWCDPISGHDTLYWYQQPRDQGPQLLVYFRDEAVIDNSQLPSDRFSAVRPKGTNSTLKIQSAKQGDTATYLCASSFGTGGGDYTFGSGTRLLVI.

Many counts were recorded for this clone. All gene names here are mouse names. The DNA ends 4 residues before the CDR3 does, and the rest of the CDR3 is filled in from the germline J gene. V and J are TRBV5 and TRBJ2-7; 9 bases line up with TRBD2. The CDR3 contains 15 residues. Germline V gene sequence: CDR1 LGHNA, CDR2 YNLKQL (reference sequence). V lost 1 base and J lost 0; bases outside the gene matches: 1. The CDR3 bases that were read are TGTGCCAGCAGCCAAGGACTGGGGGTCTCCTAT. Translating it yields CASSQGLGVSY. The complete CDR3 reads CASSQGLGVSYEQYF.

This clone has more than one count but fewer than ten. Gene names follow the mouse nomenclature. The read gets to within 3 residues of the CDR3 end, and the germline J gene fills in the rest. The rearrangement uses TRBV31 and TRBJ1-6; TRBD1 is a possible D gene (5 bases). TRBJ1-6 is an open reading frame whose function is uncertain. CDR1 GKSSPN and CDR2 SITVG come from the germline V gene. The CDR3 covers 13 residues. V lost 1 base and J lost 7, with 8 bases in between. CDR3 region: CAWSPRQNSPLYF. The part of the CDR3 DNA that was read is TGTGCCTGGAGTCCCCGACAGAATTCGCCC.

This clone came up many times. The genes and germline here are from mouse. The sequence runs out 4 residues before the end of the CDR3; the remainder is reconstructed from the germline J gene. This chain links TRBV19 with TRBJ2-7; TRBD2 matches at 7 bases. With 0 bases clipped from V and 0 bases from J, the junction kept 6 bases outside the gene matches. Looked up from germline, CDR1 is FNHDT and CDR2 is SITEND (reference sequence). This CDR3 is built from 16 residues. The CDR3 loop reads CASSIAAWGSSYEQYF. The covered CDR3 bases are TGTGCCAGCAGTATAGCTGCCTGGGGGAGCTCCTAT.

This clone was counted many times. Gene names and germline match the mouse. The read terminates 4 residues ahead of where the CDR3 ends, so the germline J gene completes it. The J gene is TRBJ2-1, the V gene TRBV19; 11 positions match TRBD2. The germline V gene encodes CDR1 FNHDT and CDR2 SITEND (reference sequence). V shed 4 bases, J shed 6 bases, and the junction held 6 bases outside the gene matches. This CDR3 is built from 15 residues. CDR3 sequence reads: CASSVGLGGGAEQFF. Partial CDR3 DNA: TGTGCCAGCAGTGTCGGACTGGGGGGCGGTGCT.

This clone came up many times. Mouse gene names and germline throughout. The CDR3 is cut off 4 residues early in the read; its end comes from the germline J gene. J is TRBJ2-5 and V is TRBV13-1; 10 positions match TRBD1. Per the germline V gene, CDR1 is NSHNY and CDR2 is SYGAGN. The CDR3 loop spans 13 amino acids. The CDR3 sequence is CASSGDRGDTQYF. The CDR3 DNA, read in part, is TGTGCCAGCAGTGGGGACAGGGGAGAC.

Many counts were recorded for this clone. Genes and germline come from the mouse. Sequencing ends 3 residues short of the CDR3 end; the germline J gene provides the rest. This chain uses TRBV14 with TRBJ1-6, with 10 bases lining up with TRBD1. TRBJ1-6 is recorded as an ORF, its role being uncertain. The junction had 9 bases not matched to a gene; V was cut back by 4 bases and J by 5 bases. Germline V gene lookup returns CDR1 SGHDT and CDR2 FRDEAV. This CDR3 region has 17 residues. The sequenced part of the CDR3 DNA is TGTGCCAGCAGTCCATACCGGGACAGGGGAAATAATTCGCCC. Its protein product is CASSPYRDRGNNSP. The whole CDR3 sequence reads CASSPYRDRGNNSPLYF.

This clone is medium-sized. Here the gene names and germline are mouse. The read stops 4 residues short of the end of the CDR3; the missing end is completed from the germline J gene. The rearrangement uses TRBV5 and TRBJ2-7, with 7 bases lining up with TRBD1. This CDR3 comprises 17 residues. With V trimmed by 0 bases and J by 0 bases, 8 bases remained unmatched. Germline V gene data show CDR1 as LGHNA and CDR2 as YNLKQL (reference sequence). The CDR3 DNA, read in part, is TGTGCCAGCAGCCAAGAGAGCCAGGGGGAAAGCTCCTAT. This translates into CASSQESQGESSY. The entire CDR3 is CASSQESQGESSYEQYF.

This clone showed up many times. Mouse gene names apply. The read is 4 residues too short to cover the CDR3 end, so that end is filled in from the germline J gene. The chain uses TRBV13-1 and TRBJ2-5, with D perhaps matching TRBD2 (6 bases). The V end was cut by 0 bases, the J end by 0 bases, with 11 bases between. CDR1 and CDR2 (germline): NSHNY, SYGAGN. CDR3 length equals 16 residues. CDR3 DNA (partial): TGTGCCAGCAGTGATGCCTGGGGCCTTAACCAAGAC. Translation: CASSDAWGLNQD. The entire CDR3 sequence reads CASSDAWGLNQDTQYF.

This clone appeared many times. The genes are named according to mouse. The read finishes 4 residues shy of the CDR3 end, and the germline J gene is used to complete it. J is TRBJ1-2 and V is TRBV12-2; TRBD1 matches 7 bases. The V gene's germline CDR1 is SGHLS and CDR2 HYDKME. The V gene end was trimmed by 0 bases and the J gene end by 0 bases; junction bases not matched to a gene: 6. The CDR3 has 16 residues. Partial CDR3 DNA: TGTGCCAGCTCTCTCGAGGCAGGGGGTGCAAACTCC. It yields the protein CASSLEAGGANS. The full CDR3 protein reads CASSLEAGGANSDYTF.

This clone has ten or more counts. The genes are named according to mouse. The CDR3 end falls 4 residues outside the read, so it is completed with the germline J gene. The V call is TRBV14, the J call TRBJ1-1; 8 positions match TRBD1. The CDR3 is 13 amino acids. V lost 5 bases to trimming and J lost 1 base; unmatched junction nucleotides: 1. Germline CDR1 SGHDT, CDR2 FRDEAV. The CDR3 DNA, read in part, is TGTGCCAGCAGGGGGACAGGGAACACA. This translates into CASRGTGNT. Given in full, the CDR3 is CASRGTGNTEVFF.

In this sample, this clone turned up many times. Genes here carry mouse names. CDR3 bases read: TGTGCCAGCAGTCCGGACTGGGGGGCTTAT. Translated: CASSPDWGAY. The entire CDR3 sequence reads CASSPDWGAYEQYF. The chain couples TRBV19 to TRBJ2-7; 11 positions agree with TRBD2. The read gets to within 4 residues of the CDR3 end, and the germline J gene fills in the rest. The CDR3 loop spans 14 amino acids. CDR1 and CDR2 from the germline V gene are FNHDT and SITEND (reference sequence).

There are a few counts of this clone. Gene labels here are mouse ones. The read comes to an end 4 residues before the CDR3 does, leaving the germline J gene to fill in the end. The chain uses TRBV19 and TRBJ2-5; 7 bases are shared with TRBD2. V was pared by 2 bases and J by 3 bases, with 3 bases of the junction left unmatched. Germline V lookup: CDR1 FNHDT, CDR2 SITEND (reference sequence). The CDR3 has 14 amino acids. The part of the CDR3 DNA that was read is TGTGCCAGCAGTATGGGGGGGTGGCAAGAC. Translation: CASSMGGWQD. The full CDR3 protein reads CASSMGGWQDTQYF.

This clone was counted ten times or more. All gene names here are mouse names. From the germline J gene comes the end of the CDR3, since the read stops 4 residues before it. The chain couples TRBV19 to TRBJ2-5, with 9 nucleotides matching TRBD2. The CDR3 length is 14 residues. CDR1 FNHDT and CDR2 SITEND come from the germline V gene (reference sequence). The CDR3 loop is CASSIGLGEDTQYF. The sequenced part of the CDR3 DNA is TGTGCCAGCAGTATAGGACTGGGGGAAGAC.

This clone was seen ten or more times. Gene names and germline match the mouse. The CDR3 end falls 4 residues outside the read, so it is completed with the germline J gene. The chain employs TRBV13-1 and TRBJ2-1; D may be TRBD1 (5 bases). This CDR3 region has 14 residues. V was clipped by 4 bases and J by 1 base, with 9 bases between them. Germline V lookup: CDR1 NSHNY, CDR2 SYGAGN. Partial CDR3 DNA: TGTGCCAGCAGTCCAGGGAAGAACTATGCT. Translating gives CASSPGKNYA. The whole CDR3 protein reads CASSPGKNYAEQFF.

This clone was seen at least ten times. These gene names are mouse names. The CDR3 spells CASGDAGDTNYAEQFF. CDR3 DNA, as far as it was read: TGTGCCAGCGGTGATGCGGGGGACACAAACTATGCT. The gene calls are TRBV13-2 and TRBJ2-1; D is possibly TRBD1 (6 bases). Read sequence stops 4 residues before the CDR3 end, and the germline J gene provides the missing end. Germline V gene data show CDR1 as NNHNN and CDR2 as SYGAGS (reference sequence). The CDR3 is 16 residues long. The V end lost 0 bases, the J end lost 1 base, and 11 bases lay between the germline ends.